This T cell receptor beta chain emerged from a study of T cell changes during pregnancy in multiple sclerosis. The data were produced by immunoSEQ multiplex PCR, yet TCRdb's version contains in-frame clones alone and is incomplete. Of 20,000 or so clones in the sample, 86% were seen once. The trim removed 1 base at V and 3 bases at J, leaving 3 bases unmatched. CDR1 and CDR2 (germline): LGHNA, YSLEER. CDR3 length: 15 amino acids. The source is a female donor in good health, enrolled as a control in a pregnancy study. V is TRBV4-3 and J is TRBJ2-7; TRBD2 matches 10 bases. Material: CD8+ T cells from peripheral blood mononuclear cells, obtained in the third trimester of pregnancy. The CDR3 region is CASSQVAGGRYEQYF. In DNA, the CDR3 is TGCGCCAGCAGCCAAGTAGCGGGGGGACGCTACGAGCAGTACTTC.